The 30 T cell receptor beta chains below come from one sample, sequenced in a study of Ad26.COV2.S vaccination and SARS-CoV-2 variants. This sample's treatment: 15 to 20 received Ad26.COV2.S at low or high dose, single or two shots; about 5 received placebo; per-sample allocation not given. At day 63 after the first vaccine or placebo injection, samples were drawn. Data came from immunoSEQ multiplex PCR; TCRdb stores just in-frame clones and leaves some out. Of a few hundred thousand clones in the sample, about nine tenths were seen once. The source material was peripheral blood, sampled in a trial of Ad26.COV2.S vaccine versus placebo. The receptors come from a person aged 18-60 years who received the Ad26.COV2.S COVID-19 vaccine or a placebo.

Points on this clone: Other DNA sequences in the sample encode the same CDR3. The rearrangement uses TRBV7-9 and TRBJ2-7; D might be TRBD2 (5 bases). The CDR3 totals 11 residues. The V gene lost 5 bases and the J gene lost 4 bases, with 6 bases spanning the gap. CDR1 and CDR2 (germline): SEHNR, FQNEAQ (reference sequence). CDR3 sequence reads: CASSRTYEQYF. For the CDR3, the DNA is TGTGCCAGCAGCCGGACTTACGAGCAGTACTTC.

The rearrangement links TRBV7-2 to TRBJ2-7; 9 bases are a match to TRBD1. Trimming removed 1 base from V and 7 bases from J; junction bases left unmatched: 5. Germline V gene lookup returns CDR1 SGHTA and CDR2 FQGNSA. The CDR3 length is 14 residues. In DNA, the CDR3 is TGTGCCAGCAGCTTAGGACAGGGGGTACGGGAGCAGTACTTC. This sequence encodes CASSLGQGVREQYF. Looking up the rest from reference TRBV7-2 and TRBJ2-7 gives the full variable domain: GAGVSQSPSNKVTEKGKDVELRCDPISGHTALYWYRQSLGQGLEFLIYFQGNSAPDKSGLPSDRFSAERTGGSVSTLTIQRTQQEDSAVYLCASSLGQGVREQYFGPGTRLTVT.

This chain joins TRBV28 and TRBJ2-7, with D possibly being TRBD2 (5 bases). V was pared by 7 bases and J by 2 bases, with 15 bases between. Germline CDR1 is MDHEN and CDR2 is SYDVKM. This CDR3 comprises 14 residues. The CDR3 sequence: CASTPPSFPYEQYF. The CDR3 bases are TGTGCCAGCACCCCTCCTAGCTTCCCCTACGAGCAGTACTTC.

This clone appeared a few times. This sequence joins TRBV3-1 (or the pseudogene TRBV3-2) and TRBJ1-6; the D gene is possibly TRBD1 (6 bases). The CDR3 has 15 residues. From germline, CDR1 is LGHDT and CDR2 YNNKEL (reference sequence). Deletions cut 0 bases from V and 10 bases from J, with 13 bases between. The CDR3 protein is CASSQEGAGDSPLHF. CDR3 DNA sequence: TGTGCCAGCAGCCAAGAGGGGGCAGGGGACTCACCCCTCCACTTT.

The rearrangement uses TRBV5-6 and TRBJ2-1; D remains ambiguous. V lost 4 bases and J lost 6, with 23 bases in between. The CDR3 loop spans 17 amino acids. Germline CDR1 reads SGHDT; CDR2 reads YYEEEE. CDR3 sequence: CASSPHLSEGMSNEQFF. The CDR3 DNA reads as TGTGCCAGCAGCCCGCACCTATCCGAAGGGATGAGCAATGAGCAGTTCTTC.

This clone has only one observation. V usage is TRBV3-1 (or the pseudogene TRBV3-2) and J usage is TRBJ2-3; D is tentatively TRBD1 or TRBD2 (6 bases each). Trimming removed 1 base from V and 4 bases from J, with 15 bases in between. Germline loops: CDR1 LGHDT, CDR2 YNNKEL (reference sequence). The CDR3 totals 16 residues. The CDR3 nucleotides read TGTGCCAGCAGCCAAGGGGGTCGTGGGGGGCCAGATACGCAGTATTTT. This encodes CASSQGGRGGPDTQYF.

This clone is a singleton in its sample. The gene calls are TRBV4-1 and TRBJ2-3, with 8 bases matching TRBD2. CDR1 and CDR2 from the germline V gene are MGHRA and YSYEKL. V dropped 3 bases and J dropped 6; count of bases not matched to a gene: 11. The CDR3 runs 16 residues. CDR3 residues: CASSQRPGGGLDTQYF. The CDR3 nucleotides read TGCGCCAGCAGCCAGAGGCCGGGAGGGGGTTTGGATACGCAGTATTTT.

The chain joins TRBV28 to TRBJ2-3; 9 nucleotides agree with TRBD2. CDR1 is MDHEN, CDR2 SYDVKM, per germline. J lost 3 bases, V lost 4 bases, and 8 bases had no gene match. This CDR3 spans 16 amino acids. The CDR3 here is CASSYPGLAGTDTQYF. CDR3 DNA sequence: TGTGCCAGCAGTTACCCGGGGCTAGCGGGGACAGATACGCAGTATTTT. The whole variable domain, remainder taken from reference TRBV28 and TRBJ2-3, is DVKVTQSSRYLVKRTGEKVFLECVQDMDHENMFWYRQDPGLGLRLIYFSYDVKMKEKGDIPEGYSVSREKKERFSLILESASTNQTSMYLCASSYPGLAGTDTQYFGPGTRLTVL.

This rearrangement joins TRBV2 to TRBJ2-3; 7 positions match TRBD1. V shed 1 base and J 0 bases; nucleotides not matched to a gene: 1. The germline CDR1 and CDR2 sequences are SNHLY and FYNNEI. There are 15 residues in the CDR3. In DNA form, the CDR3 reads TGTGCCAGCAGTGAAGGACAGGGTAGCACAGATACGCAGTATTTT. Residues: CASSEGQGSTDTQYF.

This clone is a singleton in its sample. This chain uses TRBV11-2 with TRBJ2-7; TRBD2 agrees at 7 bases. V lost 0 bases, J lost 2 bases, and 4 bases stayed unmatched. CDR3 size: 15 residues. Per the germline V gene, CDR1 is SGHAT and CDR2 is FQNNGV. CDR3 amino acids: CASSLDGGGPYEQYF. In DNA form, the CDR3 reads TGTGCCAGCAGCTTAGATGGGGGAGGGCCCTACGAGCAGTACTTC.

V is TRBV7-9 and J is TRBJ2-7, with 7 bases that match TRBD2. Germline loops: CDR1 SEHNR, CDR2 FQNEAQ (reference sequence). The V gene end was trimmed by 5 bases and the J gene end by 0 bases; junction bases not matched to a gene: 7. The CDR3 spans 15 residues. CDR3 protein: CASSPWTSPSYEQYF. The CDR3 DNA reads as TGTGCCAGCAGCCCCTGGACTAGTCCCTCCTACGAGCAGTACTTC.

The rearrangement uses TRBV5-1 and TRBJ1-1, with 8 bases identical to TRBD1. This CDR3 has 14 residues. From germline, CDR1 is SGHRS and CDR2 YFSETQ. The V segment lost 4 bases and the J segment 8 bases; nucleotides outside the gene matches: 10. CDR3 bases: TGCGCCAGCAGCGTTGGACAGGGAGTTACCGAAGCTTTCTTT. Amino acids: CASSVGQGVTEAFF.

CDR3 coding DNA: TGTGCCTGGAGTACCCCGTACGAGCAGTACTTC. Encoded protein: CAWSTPYEQYF. This chain uses TRBV30 with TRBJ2-7; D not resolved. V dropped 2 bases and J dropped 4 bases, with 6 bases sitting between them. The CDR3 is made up of 11 amino acids. Germline CDR1 is GTSNPN and CDR2 is SVGIG (reference sequence).

The chain combines TRBV5-8 with TRBJ2-7; a weak D match, TRBD1 (6 bases). V shed 1 base and J shed 2 bases, with 13 bases lying between them. Germline V gives CDR1 SGHTS, CDR2 YDEGEE. The CDR3 sequence is 15 residues long. This chain's CDR3 is CASSLMAGVAYEQYF. CDR3 DNA: TGTGCCAGCAGCTTGATGGCAGGGGTTGCCTACGAGCAGTACTTC.

The V gene is TRBV19, the J gene TRBJ2-1; 9 bases match TRBD2. The V gene end was trimmed by 3 bases and the J gene end by 7 bases; junction bases not matched to a gene: 13. The CDR3 spans 17 residues. The germline V gene has CDR1 LNHDA and CDR2 SQIVND (reference sequence). The DNA for the CDR3 is TGTGCCAGTAGTATCTATGAGACTAGCGGAACCACGAATGAGCAGTTCTTC. Encoded protein: CASSIYETSGTTNEQFF. The full variable domain, rest sourced from reference TRBV19 and TRBJ2-1, is DGGITQSPKYLFRKEGQNVTLSCEQNLNHDAMYWYRQDPGQGLRLIYYSQIVNDFQKGDIAEGYSVSREKKESFPLTVTSAQKNPTAFYLCASSIYETSGTTNEQFFGPGTRLTVL.

The V gene is TRBV7-6, the J gene TRBJ1-5; D is unclear. This CDR3 comprises 14 residues. V shed 1 base and J shed 0 bases, with 4 bases lying between them. Per the germline V gene, CDR1 is SGHVS and CDR2 is FNYEAQ. The CDR3, as DNA: TGTGCCAGCAGCTTAGGGCTTAGCAATCAGCCCCAGCATTTT. This sequence encodes CASSLGLSNQPQHF.

This chain links TRBV7-9 with TRBJ1-1; possibly TRBD1 for D (5 bases). The CDR3 spans 14 residues. Trimming pared 4 bases from V and 1 base from J, leaving 10 bases between. Germline-derived CDR1 and CDR2 are SEHNR and FQNEAQ (reference sequence). CDR3 in amino acids: CASSWTTENTEAFF. The CDR3 DNA reads TGTGCCAGCAGCTGGACGACAGAGAACACTGAAGCTTTCTTT.

The chain joins TRBV5-1 to TRBJ1-2, with 8 bases identical to TRBD1. Trimming removed 4 bases from V and 10 bases from J; junction bases left unmatched: 12. CDR3 length: 14 amino acids. Germline V gives CDR1 SGHRS, CDR2 YFSETQ. The CDR3 coding sequence is TGCGCCAGCAGCCTGCTGACAGGGGAAGTTACCTACACCTTC. As protein: CASSLLTGEVTYTF. The full variable domain, with the rest looked up from reference TRBV5-1 and TRBJ1-2, is KAGVTQTPRYLIKTRGQQVTLSCSPISGHRSVSWYQQTPGQGLQFLFEYFSETQRNKGNFPGRFSGRQFSNSRSEMNVSTLELGDSALYLCASSLLTGEVTYTFGSGTRLTVV.

The chain employs TRBV24-1 and TRBJ2-7, with a weak D call TRBD2 (6 bases). Germline V CDR1 and CDR2: KGHDR, SFDVKD. Trimming removed 2 bases at V and 6 bases at J, with 7 bases between. This CDR3 spans 12 amino acids. The CDR3 nucleotides are TGTGCCACCAGTGATTCCGGGGGCGAGCAGTACTTC. This codes for CATSDSGGEQYF.

The chain has TRBV7-8 and TRBJ2-1; the D is unclear. This CDR3 region has 13 residues. The V gene lost 6 bases and the J gene lost 2 bases, with 8 bases spanning the gap. Per the germline V gene, CDR1 is SGHVS and CDR2 is FQNEAQ. For the CDR3, the DNA is TGTGCCAGCAGAGGATACCCCTACAATGAGCAGTTCTTC. It specifies CASRGYPYNEQFF.

This clone was seen a few times. The chain recombines TRBV24-1 with TRBJ2-7; D not resolved. CDR3 length equals 16 residues. V dropped 0 bases and J dropped 0 bases, with 11 bases sitting between them. Germline loops: CDR1 KGHDR, CDR2 SFDVKD. CDR3 residues: CATSDLRASSSYEQYF. The CDR3 nucleotides read TGTGCCACCAGTGATTTGAGGGCATCCAGCTCCTACGAGCAGTACTTC.

The chain is built from TRBV9 and TRBJ2-7; TRBD2 aligns across 10 bases. After removal of 0 bases from V and 3 bases from J, the junction contained 3 bases not matched to a gene. This CDR3 has 15 amino acids. Germline V gene lookup returns CDR1 SGDLS and CDR2 YYNGEE. The CDR3 spells CASSVDPSGSYEQYF. The CDR3 coding sequence is TGTGCCAGCAGCGTAGACCCTAGCGGGAGCTACGAGCAGTACTTC.

This clone was observed a handful of times. The chain is built from TRBV27 and TRBJ2-1, with 8 bases identical to TRBD2. V lost 2 bases, J lost 10 bases, and 1 base stayed unmatched. From germline, CDR1 is MNHEY and CDR2 SMNVEV (reference sequence). CDR3 size: 12 residues. CDR3 sequence reads: CASSLVAGEQFF. CDR3 nucleotide sequence: TGTGCCAGCAGTTTAGTAGCGGGGGAGCAGTTCTTC.

The V gene is TRBV9, the J gene TRBJ2-5; 7 bases fit TRBD2. CDR1 is SGDLS and CDR2 is YYNGEE in the germline V gene. With V trimmed by 2 bases and J by 5 bases, 6 bases remained unmatched. CDR3 length: 14 residues. CDR3 bases: TGTGCCAGCAGCGTGAGTCAGGGAGGGGAGACCCAGTACTTC. Its protein is CASSVSQGGETQYF. Together with reference TRBV9 and TRBJ2-5, the CDR3 gives the full variable domain: DSGVTQTPKHLITATGQRVTLRCSPRSGDLSVYWYQQSLDQGLQFLIQYYNGEERAKGNILERFSAQQFPDLHSELNLSSLELGDSALYFCASSVSQGGETQYFGPGTRLLVL.

The gene calls are TRBV2 and TRBJ2-5; 12 bases fit TRBD2. The CDR3 has 15 amino acids. Germline V gives CDR1 SNHLY, CDR2 FYNNEI. The V and J ends lost 5 bases and 0 bases, in that order; junction bases with no gene match: 1. CDR3 in amino acids: CASSRLAGDQETQYF. Written as DNA, the CDR3 is TGTGCCAGCAGTAGACTAGCGGGGGACCAAGAGACCCAGTACTTC. The variable domain in full, completed from reference TRBV2 and TRBJ2-5, reads EPEVTQTPSHQVTQMGQEVILRCVPISNHLYFYWYRQILGQKVEFLVSFYNNEISEKSEIFDDQFSVERPDGSNFTLKIRSTKLEDSAMYFCASSRLAGDQETQYFGPGTRLLVL.

This sequence joins TRBV29-1 and TRBJ2-2, with D maybe TRBD2 (5 bases). The germline V gene encodes CDR1 SQVTM and CDR2 ANQGSEA. The CDR3 sequence is 16 residues long. Trimming removed 7 bases from V and 0 bases from J, with 18 bases in between. CDR3 in DNA: TGCAGCGACGTGCGCGTAGGGAGCGCGAACACCGGGGAGCTGTTTTTT. Its translation: CSDVRVGSANTGELFF.

The rearrangement links TRBV6-5 to TRBJ2-3, with D perhaps TRBD2 (6 bases). Germline CDR1 and CDR2: MNHEY and SVGAGI. CDR3 length: 14 residues. V lost 6 bases and J 6 bases, leaving 16 bases between the germline ends. CDR3 nucleotide sequence: TGTGCCAGCAGCCCAGGGACCCGGGGGGATACGCAGTATTTT. It yields the protein CASSPGTRGDTQYF.

The J gene is TRBJ2-1, the V gene TRBV7-9; D perhaps matches TRBD1 (5 bases). With 6 bases removed from V and 2 bases from J, the gap between germline ends came to 17 bases. The CDR3 is 16 amino acids. Germline V gene data show CDR1 as SEHNR and CDR2 as FQNEAQ (reference sequence). The CDR3: CASSLGAGRTYNEQFF. The CDR3 DNA sequence: TGTGCCAGCAGTCTAGGGGCAGGAAGAACCTACAATGAGCAGTTCTTC.

The J gene is TRBJ2-4, the V gene TRBV4-1, with 7 bases fitting TRBD2. V trimming: 0 bases; J trimming: 10 bases; junction bases outside the gene matches: 9. The length of the CDR3 is 15 residues. Germline CDR1 and CDR2: MGHRA and YSYEKL. CDR3 sequence (DNA): TGCGCCAGCAGCCAAGATGAGGGAGGCGGGGGAATTCAGTACTTC. This codes for CASSQDEGGGGIQYF.

The V gene is TRBV12-5, the J gene TRBJ2-1; D call uncertain. The CDR3 is 15 amino acids. V was pared by 0 bases and J by 5 bases, with 11 bases between. The germline gives CDR1 LGHNT, CDR2 FRNRAP. As DNA, the CDR3 is TGTGCTAGTGGTTTGGTGCTGAGACGGAACAATGAGCAGTTCTTC. Amino acid sequence: CASGLVLRRNNEQFF.